The rows below give T cell receptor beta chains drawn from one sample of a study of blood T cell repertoires in COVID-19. Using immunoSEQ multiplex PCR, the repertoire was profiled, and TCRdb retains in-frame clones only, with some absent. The data show 250,000 or so clones, with 83% seen just once and 3.6% held by the top ten. Sequences were obtained from PBMCs or T cells enriched from blood (not recorded which). These TCRs come from a woman aged 40 to 55 who had been exposed to COVID-19. The CDR3 runs from the conserved cysteine through the conserved F or W. The D gene is left open where the match is weak. Where a row states a size, it is once, few, many or the class of an expanded clone; other rows omit it.

v_call: TRBV5-4
cdr3_length: 17
j_call: TRBJ1-3
clone_size: NA
d_call: NA
cdr3_aa: CASSLEGHRSSGNTIYF
cdr3_nt: TGTGCCAGCAGCTTGGAGGGACACCGTAGCTCTGGAAACACCATATATTTT

v_call: TRBV19
cdr3_length: 14
j_call: TRBJ1-1
clone_size: NA
d_call: NA
cdr3_aa: CASSYGSLNTEAFF
cdr3_nt: TGTGCCAGTAGTTATGGCAGTCTGAACACTGAAGCTTTCTTT

v_call: TRBV5-1
cdr3_length: 15
j_call: TRBJ2-1
clone_size: NA
d_call: TRBD2
cdr3_aa: CASGESGGAIYEQFF
cdr3_nt: TGCGCCAGCGGAGAAAGCGGGGGGGCGATCTATGAGCAGTTCTTC

v_call: TRBV5-6
cdr3_length: 15
j_call: TRBJ1-1
clone_size: NA
d_call: NA
cdr3_aa: CASSLESGYDTEAFF
cdr3_nt: TGTGCCAGCAGCTTGGAGTCAGGGTACGACACTGAAGCTTTCTTT

v_call: TRBV5-1
cdr3_length: 16
j_call: TRBJ2-5
clone_size: NA
d_call: TRBD2
cdr3_aa: CASSFGGLGVQETQYF
cdr3_nt: TGCGCCAGCAGCTTCGGGGGACTAGGCGTCCAAGAGACCCAGTACTTC

v_call: TRBV10-3
cdr3_length: 14
j_call: TRBJ1-3
clone_size: NA
d_call: NA
cdr3_aa: CAIRTTGSGNTIYF
cdr3_nt: TGTGCCATCAGGACGACAGGCTCTGGAAACACCATATATTTT

v_call: TRBV6-6
cdr3_length: 14
j_call: TRBJ1-3
clone_size: NA
d_call: TRBD1
cdr3_aa: CASKTDRAGNTIYF
cdr3_nt: TGTGCCAGCAAAACCGACAGGGCTGGAAACACCATATATTTT

v_call: TRBV5-1
cdr3_length: 16
j_call: TRBJ2-6
clone_size: NA
d_call: NA
cdr3_aa: CASRVEAESGANVLTF
cdr3_nt: TGCGCCAGCAGAGTCGAGGCAGAATCTGGGGCCAACGTCCTGACTTTC

v_call: TRBV11-2
cdr3_length: 14
j_call: TRBJ2-2
clone_size: NA
d_call: NA
cdr3_aa: CASSLARNTGELFF
cdr3_nt: TGTGCCAGCAGCTTAGCCAGAAACACCGGGGAGCTGTTTTTT

v_call: TRBV4-3
cdr3_length: 16
j_call: TRBJ2-2
clone_size: NA
d_call: TRBD2
cdr3_aa: CASSPPAGGRTGELFF
cdr3_nt: TGCGCCAGCAGCCCGCCAGCGGGGGGGCGGACCGGGGAGCTGTTTTTT

v_call: TRBV6-2/TRBV6-3
cdr3_length: 16
j_call: TRBJ1-5
clone_size: once
d_call: TRBD1
cdr3_aa: CASSPAGQGPGQPQHF
cdr3_nt: TGTGCCAGCAGTCCGGCGGGACAGGGTCCCGGTCAGCCCCAGCATTTT

v_call: TRBV18
cdr3_length: 14
j_call: TRBJ1-1
clone_size: NA
d_call: NA
cdr3_aa: CASSVSRENTEAFF
cdr3_nt: TGTGCCAGCTCAGTCAGCCGGGAGAACACTGAAGCTTTCTTT

v_call: TRBV19
cdr3_length: 14
j_call: TRBJ1-1
clone_size: NA
d_call: TRBD1
cdr3_aa: CASSRDRDTTEAFF
cdr3_nt: TGTGCCAGTAGTAGGGACAGGGATACCACTGAAGCTTTCTTT

v_call: TRBV7-9
cdr3_length: 12
j_call: TRBJ1-2
clone_size: few
d_call: NA
cdr3_aa: CASNRGDYGYTF
cdr3_nt: TGTGCCAGCAACCGCGGGGACTATGGCTACACCTTC

v_call: TRBV4-3
cdr3_length: 13
j_call: TRBJ1-2
clone_size: NA
d_call: NA
cdr3_aa: CASSPYTNYGYTF
cdr3_nt: TGCGCCAGCAGCCCGTACACTAACTATGGCTACACCTTC

v_call: TRBV3-1/TRBV3-2
cdr3_length: 15
j_call: TRBJ1-1
clone_size: NA
d_call: NA
cdr3_aa: CASSLRQVGDTEAFF
cdr3_nt: TGTGCCAGCAGCCTCCGTCAGGTTGGCGACACTGAAGCTTTCTTT

v_call: TRBV27
cdr3_length: 14
j_call: TRBJ1-2
clone_size: NA
d_call: TRBD1
cdr3_aa: CASSQGAPNYGYTF
cdr3_nt: TGTGCCAGCAGTCAGGGGGCGCCGAACTATGGCTACACCTTC

v_call: TRBV5-1
cdr3_length: 14
j_call: TRBJ1-2
clone_size: NA
d_call: NA
cdr3_aa: CATRPPQGNYGYTF
cdr3_nt: TGCGCCACCAGGCCGCCACAGGGAAACTATGGCTACACCTTC

v_call: TRBV5-6
cdr3_length: 17
j_call: TRBJ1-6
clone_size: once
d_call: TRBD1
cdr3_aa: CASSPTNDRVKSSPLHF
cdr3_nt: TGTGCCAGCAGCCCTACCAACGACAGGGTAAAGTCTTCACCCCTCCACTTT

v_call: TRBV29-1
cdr3_length: 15
j_call: TRBJ2-1
clone_size: few
d_call: TRBD1
cdr3_aa: CSARQPGQLNNEQFF
cdr3_nt: TGCAGCGCCAGGCAACCGGGACAGCTAAACAATGAGCAGTTCTTC

v_call: TRBV28
cdr3_length: 15
j_call: TRBJ1-3
clone_size: NA
d_call: NA
cdr3_aa: CASRQQGSGGNTIYF
cdr3_nt: TGTGCCAGCAGACAACAGGGAAGTGGTGGAAACACCATATATTTT

v_call: TRBV10-2
cdr3_length: 16
j_call: TRBJ1-1
clone_size: NA
d_call: NA
cdr3_aa: CASSESKGRWDTEAFF
cdr3_nt: TGCGCCAGCAGTGAGTCGAAAGGCAGGTGGGACACTGAAGCTTTCTTT

v_call: TRBV2
cdr3_length: 19
j_call: TRBJ1-5
clone_size: NA
d_call: TRBD1
cdr3_aa: CASSPTGTVGPYSNQPQHF
cdr3_nt: TGTGCCAGCTCTCCTACCGGGACAGTGGGTCCGTATAGCAATCAGCCCCAGCATTTT

v_call: TRBV27
cdr3_length: 13
j_call: TRBJ1-6
clone_size: once
d_call: NA
cdr3_aa: CASGGRENSPLHF
cdr3_nt: TGTGCCAGCGGTGGGCGGGAGAATTCACCCCTCCACTTT

v_call: TRBV12-5
cdr3_length: 15
j_call: TRBJ1-2
clone_size: NA
d_call: TRBD1
cdr3_aa: CASGLPRDRGYGYTF
cdr3_nt: TGTGCTAGTGGTTTGCCTCGGGACAGGGGCTATGGCTACACCTTC

v_call: TRBV7-9
cdr3_length: 15
j_call: TRBJ2-3
clone_size: NA
d_call: NA
cdr3_aa: CASSPRTRNTDTQYF
cdr3_nt: TGTGCCAGCAGCCCTAGGACTCGAAACACAGATACGCAGTATTTT

v_call: TRBV5-4
cdr3_length: 15
j_call: TRBJ2-1
clone_size: NA
d_call: TRBD2
cdr3_aa: CASSGGGPSYNEQFF
cdr3_nt: TGTGCCAGCAGTGGCGGGGGTCCCTCCTACAATGAGCAGTTCTTC

v_call: TRBV6-8
cdr3_length: 15
j_call: TRBJ1-2
clone_size: NA
d_call: TRBD1
cdr3_aa: CASSYHDRVNYGYTF
cdr3_nt: TGTGCCAGCAGTTACCACGACAGGGTTAACTATGGCTACACCTTC

v_call: TRBV5-1
cdr3_length: 15
j_call: TRBJ1-5
clone_size: NA
d_call: TRBD1
cdr3_aa: CASRPEGAPGQPQHF
cdr3_nt: TGCGCCAGCAGACCGGAGGGGGCTCCCGGTCAGCCCCAGCATTTT

v_call: TRBV2
cdr3_length: 13
j_call: TRBJ1-3
clone_size: NA
d_call: NA
cdr3_aa: CASSSSSGNTIYF
cdr3_nt: TGTGCCAGCAGTTCGAGCTCTGGAAACACCATATATTTT

v_call: TRBV5-5
cdr3_length: 16
j_call: TRBJ2-2
clone_size: NA
d_call: TRBD1
cdr3_aa: CASSIGQGLITGELFF
cdr3_nt: TGTGCCAGCAGCATAGGACAGGGGCTCATCACCGGGGAGCTGTTTTTT

v_call: TRBV6-5
cdr3_length: 14
j_call: TRBJ2-2
clone_size: once
d_call: NA
cdr3_aa: CASRPGMNTGELFF
cdr3_nt: TGTGCCAGCAGGCCGGGTATGAACACCGGGGAGCTGTTTTTT

v_call: TRBV4-3
cdr3_length: 14
j_call: TRBJ1-4
clone_size: NA
d_call: NA
cdr3_aa: CASSQGTESEKLFF
cdr3_nt: TGCGCCAGCAGCCAAGGGACAGAGTCTGAAAAACTGTTTTTT

v_call: TRBV5-4
cdr3_length: 16
j_call: TRBJ2-3
clone_size: once
d_call: NA
cdr3_aa: CASSFRREWATDTQYF
cdr3_nt: TGTGCCAGCAGCTTTCGACGCGAGTGGGCCACAGATACGCAGTATTTT

v_call: TRBV7-9
cdr3_length: 12
j_call: TRBJ1-1
clone_size: few
d_call: NA
cdr3_aa: CASSQRELEAFF
cdr3_nt: TGTGCCAGCAGCCAACGGGAATTGGAAGCTTTCTTT

v_call: TRBV12-5
cdr3_length: 18
j_call: TRBJ2-1
clone_size: once
d_call: NA
cdr3_aa: CASGLVRPWGDLYNEQFF
cdr3_nt: TGTGCTAGTGGTTTGGTCAGGCCTTGGGGGGACCTATACAATGAGCAGTTCTTC

v_call: TRBV21-1
cdr3_length: 17
j_call: TRBJ1-1
clone_size: NA
d_call: NA
cdr3_aa: CASTLGMGQGEDTEAFF
cdr3_nt: TGTGCCAGCACCCTGGGAATGGGACAGGGTGAGGACACTGAAGCTTTCTTT

v_call: TRBV18
cdr3_length: 20
j_call: TRBJ2-3
clone_size: NA
d_call: TRBD2
cdr3_aa: CASSPAITSGGLVGTDTQYF
cdr3_nt: TGTGCCAGCTCACCTGCTATCACTAGCGGGGGGCTCGTAGGCACAGATACGCAGTATTTT

v_call: TRBV6-1
cdr3_length: 16
j_call: TRBJ1-5
clone_size: NA
d_call: NA
cdr3_aa: CASSEGAPLSNQPQHF
cdr3_nt: TGTGCCAGCAGCGAAGGGGCCCCCCTCAGCAATCAGCCCCAGCATTTT

v_call: TRBV7-6
cdr3_length: 14
j_call: TRBJ1-4
clone_size: NA
d_call: TRBD1
cdr3_aa: CASSLRGQGEKLFF
cdr3_nt: TGTGCCAGCAGCTTAAGGGGGCAGGGTGAAAAACTGTTTTTT

v_call: TRBV11-2
cdr3_length: 15
j_call: TRBJ1-5
clone_size: NA
d_call: NA
cdr3_aa: CASSLAWGENQPQHF
cdr3_nt: TGTGCCAGCAGCTTAGCCTGGGGGGAAAATCAGCCCCAGCATTTT

v_call: TRBV5-4
cdr3_length: 15
j_call: TRBJ1-1
clone_size: NA
d_call: TRBD1
cdr3_aa: CASSLENRGNTEAFF
cdr3_nt: TGTGCCAGCAGCTTGGAAAACAGGGGGAACACTGAAGCTTTCTTT

v_call: TRBV4-1
cdr3_length: 18
j_call: TRBJ2-7
clone_size: NA
d_call: NA
cdr3_aa: CASSQEALGLNPLYEQYF
cdr3_nt: TGCGCCAGCAGCCAAGAAGCCCTGGGACTTAATCCCCTCTACGAGCAGTACTTC

v_call: TRBV7-8
cdr3_length: 16
j_call: TRBJ1-6
clone_size: NA
d_call: NA
cdr3_aa: CASSIGVLPLNSPLHF
cdr3_nt: TGTGCCAGCAGCATCGGGGTTCTCCCGCTTAATTCACCCCTCCACTTT

v_call: TRBV24-1
cdr3_length: 12
j_call: TRBJ2-1
clone_size: NA
d_call: NA
cdr3_aa: CATSDYQDEQFF
cdr3_nt: TGTGCCACCAGTGATTATCAGGATGAGCAGTTCTTC

v_call: TRBV10-3
cdr3_length: 13
j_call: TRBJ1-2
clone_size: once
d_call: TRBD1
cdr3_aa: CAISRDRVDGYTF
cdr3_nt: TGTGCCATCAGCCGGGACAGGGTTGATGGCTACACCTTC

v_call: TRBV7-9
cdr3_length: 15
j_call: TRBJ2-3
clone_size: many
d_call: TRBD2
cdr3_aa: CASSPSSGGADTQYF
cdr3_nt: TGTGCCAGCAGCCCCTCAAGCGGGGGGGCAGATACGCAGTATTTT